This T cell receptor (beta chain) was captured in a study of blood T cell repertoires in COVID-19. As for the study in general: The samples span acute and convalescent COVID-19 from the United States, Italy and Spain. In each case, the material was cDNA or gDNA derived from T cells, B-cell-depleted T cells, or PBMCs.

This clone was counted only a few times. Per the study methods: Estimated nucleated cell counts came from reference gene primer amplification. Method: immunoSEQ multiplex PCR; TCRdb's copy keeps in-frame clones and lacks some. For V, J and clone size, that table is used; D and trimming come from the DNA. The sample has 140,000 to 150,000 clones, roughly 76% seen once. Trimming stripped 0 bases from V and 15 bases from J, with 13 bases between. Germline CDR1 SGHDT, CDR2 YYEEEE. This CDR3 comprises 12 residues. This chain uses TRBV5-6 with TRBJ2-1; D not resolved. The TCR was taken from a human donor with acute or convalescent COVID-19. The donor label of this sample is uncertain. Specimen: peripheral blood. Written as DNA, the CDR3 is TGTGCCAGCAGCTTGGGACTCACCGACCCGTTCTTC. Protein product: CASSLGLTDPFF.